The present entry profiles one T cell receptor beta chain with its context. Its binding antigen is unknown. This likely comes from a read error, as the CDR3 has no conserved phenylalanine or tryptophan at its end. The limits of the CDR3 on the DNA are not certain, so only TCRdb's listed CDR3 is given. Total RNA and DNA were co-extracted without cell sorting from roughly 20-30 mg of bulk tissue using the AllPrep DNA/RNA mini kit. Roughly five patients with histopathologically diagnosed primary liver carcinoma underwent surgical resection in China between 2015 and March 2016. At the time of sampling, the patients were treatment-naive and had chronic HBV infection. Five spatially separated regions were sampled from each tumor: the superior, inferior, left-lateral and right-lateral poles, plus the tumor centre. Histology showed that every tumor sample contained more than 90% viable tumor cells. Each fresh piece of tumor and adjacent tissue was cut in two, with one half stored in RNAlater at -80 degrees C and the other half sent for histology.

The CDR3 extends over 12 residues, inclusive of both ends. This specimen comes from a study of tumor-infiltrating lymphocytes in primary liver carcinoma (dated by TCRdb to about 2017). Broadly, across the study: Hepatocellular carcinoma (four) or combined HCC and intrahepatic cholangiocarcinoma (one) was present in the five patients, who were three men and two women aged 30 to 69 years. The five patients had tumors staged T1-T3 N0M0, with maximum diameters ranging from roughly 4.2 to 11 cm. Each sample produced roughly 3.65 to 7.5 million productive TCRbeta reads, and read depth showed no significant difference between tissue types. For each liver tumor, the study sampled five regions along with adjacent normal tissue and blood, and applied TCRbeta repertoire sequencing, expression microarrays and whole-exome sequencing. TCRbeta repertoire sequencing covered roughly 35 specimens from 5 patients: approximately 25 tumor regions, 5 adjacent noncancerous liver tissues and 5 peripheral blood samples. To link TCRbeta repertoire diversity to the local molecular phenotype, the 20 to 25 tumor region samples were profiled with Agilent mRNA microarrays. Repertoires from technical replicates were highly reproducible, with mean shared-clone rates approximately 0.92 and correlation coefficients above 0.95.

Study-wide conclusions, independent of this receptor: Comparison of CD4+ and CD8+ T cell repertoires was precluded by the use of bulk unsorted samples. Repertoire overlap was found to be higher between tumor regions (mean around 35%) than between tumor-adjacent (roughly 17%) or tumor-blood (about 15%) pairs, consistent with antigen-driven expansion. The study included only four to six patients, and the authors note findings should be validated in a larger study. Only about 7.5-25% of top clones were found in all five regions of a tumor, suggesting spatial heterogeneity of tumor-infiltrating T cells. The top 250 clones made up a significantly larger repertoire fraction in tumors than in blood (p = 0.039). Because only the TCR beta chain was sequenced and unpaired alpha chains were not captured, true repertoire diversity is likely underestimated.

TCRbeta-specific cDNA was reverse-transcribed from approximately 460 ng total RNA using a constant-region primer and ProtoScript II reverse transcriptase. TCRbeta libraries were built with three nested multiplex PCR rounds, a slightly modified ARM-PCR procedure. The first two PCR rounds used multiplex TRBV1-TRBV30 forward primers with a Cbeta reverse primer, each for 10 cycles. A final 25-cycle PCR with Deep VentR polymerase added sample barcodes and Illumina adapters. Before sequencing, amplicons of 200-500 bp were purified from gel using a QIAquick gel extraction kit. The TCRbeta amplicons were sequenced with 250-bp paired-end reads on an Illumina HiSeq 2500. Per the authors' processing: To recover full CDR3 sequences, reads were quality-trimmed using Trimmomatic v0.33 and paired reads were then merged using FLASH v1.2.11. V, D and J germline segments were assigned to the rearranged TCRbeta sequences by MiGEC v1.2.1b. Clonotype statistics and Shannon-Wiener diversity indices were computed with VDJtools v1.0.0. To cut down on sampling bias, every analysis after diversity analysis relied on just the 250 most abundant clonotypes from each sample. TCRdb applied fastp at Q25 and MiXCR to the public reads, then kept only in-frame beta chains. A single entry per CDR3 protein holds the most common genes and DNA from its merged rows. TCRdb's processing, not the authors' own work, is the source of the V and J calls. This sample comprises about 54,000 distinct CDR3 sequences, about three quarters of them detected only once. Of the sample, roughly 24% is held by the ten largest clones.

Rearrangement joined TRBV12-3 or TRBV12-4 to TRBJ1-2. Input material: liver tumor tissue from sampling region 2. The meaning of the sample's cell subset or site label: tumor region T2, inferior pole. The sequence was obtained from a man aged 40-49 years with primary liver carcinoma and hepatitis B virus infection. The CDR3 has the sequence CASSLDPYGYAC.